This T cell receptor (beta chain) was sequenced during a study of blood T cells in healthy people across ages (dated by TCRdb to 2013 to 2016). Context from the whole study: In model experiments, roughly one uniquely barcoded TCR beta cDNA molecule per two T cells was captured by template switching. To track age-related changes in TCR beta repertoire diversity, the study relied on deep sequencing normalized with unique cDNA molecular identifiers. Donors were grouped into four age groups: young (average approximately 16 years), middle-aged (about 40), aged (about 59) and long-lived (82). Donors of different ages were randomly distributed across sequencing lanes to avoid experimental bias. Using the same blood draw, the study looked at two additional independent replicas of 1 million unique cDNA reads for two donors, one aged 18 to 30 and the other aged 80 or older.

As to this clonotype: Its antigen specificity is not known. One base away there is no much larger clone; base qualities are not given.

Library method: 5' RACE. This sample was sequenced with an Illumina HiSeq 2500. A second roughly 6 to 12 cycle PCR used a sample-barcoded 5' primer and a J-beta primer mix. A unique molecular identifier was introduced onto each TCR beta cDNA molecule by a template-switch 5' adaptor carrying 12 random nucleotides. At least 2.5 million CDR3-containing paired-end reads were obtained from each sample. The Mint cDNA synthesis kit, primed by a TRBC-specific oligonucleotide, was used to synthesize first-strand cDNA from all RNA. Following uracil-DNA glycosylase treatment, all cDNA underwent a first 18-cycle PCR with the universal primers M1SS and BC2_uni_R. The paper's processing steps were these. Each sample was normalized by randomly selecting 1 million high-quality reads, each carrying a distinct molecular identifier. Reads with shared molecular identifiers were discarded instead of being binned into consensus sequences. CDR3 identification, clonotype clustering and error correction used MiTCR with a Q25 quality threshold and the strictest error-elimination algorithm. Lower-bound total TCR beta diversity was estimated with a nonparametric unseen species model using Euler transformation. The public reads were reanalyzed by TCRdb: fastp trimming at Q25, MiXCR alignment, in-frame beta chains only. Duplicate CDR3 protein sequences are folded into a single record with the most common DNA and genes. The V and J calls were determined by TCRdb, not by the authors. The sample table shows approximately 850,000 distinct CDR3 sequences, and around 45% are seen once. The leading ten clones occupy nearly 20% of the sample.

Systemically healthy Caucasian individuals from Russia, 35 to 40 in total and aged roughly 6 to 90 years, were included as donors. Roughly 10 milliliters of peripheral blood were collected from each donor into EDTA-treated Vacutainer tubes. Ficoll-Paque density-gradient centrifugation was used to isolate PBMCs, with at least 6.5 million per sample. Total RNA, at least 6 micrograms per sample, was extracted from PBMCs with Trizol reagent. For every donor, flow cytometry on a PBMC aliquot measured the percentage of naive CD45RAhigh/CD27high T cells. Summary of the overall study and its limitations: Estimates of total diversity from one million sequenced T cells were regarded as lower bounds and underestimates. Compared with the aged group, more naive CD4+ T cells, fewer expanded clones and increased TCR diversity were shown by the long-lived group, suggesting age selection. Donor CMV infection status was unknown, potentially confounding age-related changes in expanded clonotypes. As age increased, observed TCR beta diversity per million T cells dropped in a roughly linear way, and a significant reduction was already evident by age approximately 40. There was a strong correlation between observed TCR beta diversity and the percentage of naive T cells measured by flow cytometry. Conclusive comparison of naive and antigen-experienced compartments was prevented by the profiling of bulk unsorted PBMCs.

The sequence was obtained from a man between 60 and 75 years old in good health. Material for sequencing was blood.

In nucleotides, the sequence is TGCAGCGCTCGCCGGGACAGGGGAAGTGGTGGCTACACCTTC. It translates as CSARRDRGSGGYTF. The chain is assembled from TRBV29-1 and TRBJ1-2; 10 central nucleotides agree with TRBD1. The CDR3 contains 14 residues, cysteine and phenylalanine counted. Only CDR3 DNA remains: 42 bases, in frame from the first base. The germline V gene gives CDR1 as SQVTM and CDR2 as ANQGSEA. V is pruned by 7 bases and J by 7 bases, leaving 12 bases of the junction without a gene match.